The clone carrying this TCR beta chain has a count of ten or more. Its cognate antigen is unknown. These data originate in a study of early T cells in non-severe SARS-CoV-2 infection. Study information: Unsorted whole-blood RNA was sequenced in bulk, leaving chains unpaired. Study observations and caveats: VDJdb matches were skewed toward anti-spike CD8 T cell responses.

TCRdb called the 5' RACE reads again in MiXCR, with one record for every CDR3 protein. The sample comprises tens of thousands of distinct CDR3 sequences, 9.5% to 15% of which are singletons, and 3.5% to 4.5% rests with the top ten. The CDR3 covers 13 residues. V dropped 6 bases and J dropped 10; count of bases not matched to a gene: 6. The sequenced sample consisted of whole blood. The J gene is TRBJ1-6, the V gene TRBV12-3 or TRBV12-4; 7 positions agree with TRBD1. This TCR was sampled from an adult who was a healthcare worker with PCR-confirmed SARS-CoV-2 infection or an uninfected control (not recorded which). CDR3 sequence reads: CASRQGGESPLHF. CDR3 sequence (DNA): TGTGCCAGCAGGCAGGGGGGGGAATCACCCCTCCACTTT.